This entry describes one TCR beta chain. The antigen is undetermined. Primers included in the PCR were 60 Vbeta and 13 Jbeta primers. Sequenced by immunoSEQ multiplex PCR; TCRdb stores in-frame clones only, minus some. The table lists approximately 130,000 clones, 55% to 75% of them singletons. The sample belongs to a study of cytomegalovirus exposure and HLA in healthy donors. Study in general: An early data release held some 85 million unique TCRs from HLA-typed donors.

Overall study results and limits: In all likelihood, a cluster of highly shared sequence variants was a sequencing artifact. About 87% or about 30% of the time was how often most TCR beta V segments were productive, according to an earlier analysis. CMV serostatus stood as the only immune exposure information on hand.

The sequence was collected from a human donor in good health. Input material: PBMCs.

The CDR3 sequence is CASSRRRGLTDTQYF. In DNA form, the CDR3 reads TGTGCCAGCAGCCGGCGCAGGGGGCTTACAGATACGCAGTATTTT. The chain has TRBV7-9 and TRBJ2-3; 8 nucleotides agree with TRBD1. The V and J ends lost 5 bases and 3 bases, in that order; junction bases with no gene match: 7. Germline CDR1 is SEHNR and CDR2 is FQNEAQ (reference sequence). The CDR3 has 15 residues.